Following are 24 T cell receptor beta chains from one sample sequenced in a study of cytotoxic CD8 clonotypes in ibrutinib-treated CLL. TCRdb keeps only in-frame clones here, not all; method: immunoSEQ multiplex PCR. This table has 250,000 to 350,000 clones, roughly three quarters appearing once. Source: PBMCs, taken at disease progression, from a patient treated with ibrutinib. These receptors all stem from a human donor with chronic lymphocytic leukemia.

A remark on this clone: The same CDR3 arises from other DNA sequences in this sample as well. The genes are TRBV9 and TRBJ2-5; no clear D. This CDR3 is built from 12 residues. V lost 0 bases and J 5 bases, leaving 5 bases between the germline ends. Germline loops: CDR1 SGDLS, CDR2 YYNGEE. The CDR3: CASSVVGETQYF. For the CDR3, the DNA is TGTGCCAGCAGCGTAGTTGGTGAGACCCAGTACTTC.

J is TRBJ1-4 and V is TRBV5-1; D is perhaps TRBD1 (6 bases). This CDR3 has 15 amino acids. Trimming removed 4 bases from V and 2 bases from J, with 12 bases in between. Looked up from germline, CDR1 is SGHRS and CDR2 is YFSETQ. CDR3 nucleotides: TGCGCCAGCAGCAAAAGGGGGTCTACTAATGAAAAACTGTTTTTT. Translated, it gives CASSKRGSTNEKLFF.

This clone occurred once. This chain joins TRBV6-5 and TRBJ1-3; D not resolved. Germline CDR1 reads MNHEY; CDR2 reads SVGAGI. The CDR3 is 15 residues long. Trimming removed 2 bases from V and 0 bases from J, with 8 bases in between. CDR3 region: CASSYRQSSGNTIYF. CDR3 bases: TGTGCCAGCAGTTACAGGCAGAGCTCTGGAAACACCATATATTTT.

This chain connects TRBV19 to TRBJ2-3, with 15 bases fitting TRBD2. From germline, CDR1 is LNHDA and CDR2 SQIVND (reference sequence). V lost 5 bases to trimming and J lost 1 base; unmatched junction nucleotides: 10. The CDR3 covers 19 residues. CDR3 DNA: TGTGCCAGTAGTCGGCGGACTAGCGGGAGGGCCCTAGGCACAGATACGCAGTATTTT. Its protein is CASSRRTSGRALGTDTQYF.

This chain joins TRBV4-1 and TRBJ1-2; TRBD1 agrees at 7 bases. CDR1 and CDR2 (germline): MGHRA, YSYEKL. CDR3 length: 15 amino acids. V shed 1 base and J 1 base; nucleotides not matched to a gene: 3. The CDR3 DNA reads as TGCGCCAGCAGCCAAGCCCAGGGGGTTAACTATGGCTACACCTTC. Protein sequence: CASSQAQGVNYGYTF.

This chain links TRBV7-9 with TRBJ2-7, with a weak D call TRBD2 (6 bases). The CDR3 sequence is 14 residues long. V dropped 2 bases and J dropped 2 bases, with 10 bases sitting between them. The germline V gene has CDR1 SEHNR and CDR2 FQNEAQ (reference sequence). Here the CDR3 reads CASSLTGETYEQYF. The CDR3 DNA reads TGTGCCAGCAGCTTAACGGGAGAGACCTACGAGCAGTACTTC.

The chain has TRBV28 and TRBJ1-5, with D uncertain. The CDR3 length is 12 residues. Trimming removed 2 bases from V and 7 bases from J, with 6 bases in between. Germline-derived CDR1 and CDR2 are MDHEN and SYDVKM. The CDR3 loop reads CASSLAPQPQHF. CDR3 coding DNA: TGTGCCAGCAGTTTAGCTCCCCAGCCCCAGCATTTT.

V usage is TRBV7-3 and J usage is TRBJ1-2; the D gene is possibly TRBD1 (6 bases). The CDR3 has 13 amino acids. The V and J ends lost 5 bases and 8 bases respectively, with 15 bases between them. Germline CDR1 and CDR2: SGHTA and FQGTGA. CDR3 sequence: CASSPQYRAGYTF. In DNA, the CDR3 is TGTGCCAGCAGCCCCCAATACAGGGCCGGCTACACCTTC.

The chain employs TRBV28 and TRBJ1-2, with a possible D match to TRBD1 (6 bases). V lost 2 bases, J lost 6 bases, and 13 bases lay in between. There are 14 residues in the CDR3. Germline V gene data show CDR1 as MDHEN and CDR2 as SYDVKM. This CDR3 reads CASSLRGGRHGYTF. CDR3 in DNA: TGTGCCAGCAGTTTAAGGGGGGGCCGACATGGCTACACCTTC.

The V call is TRBV4-1, the J call TRBJ2-7; 7 nucleotides match TRBD2. Per germline, CDR1 MGHRA and CDR2 YSYEKL. The length of the CDR3 is 17 residues. V was clipped by 1 base and J by 3 bases; unmatched bases: 12. The CDR3 DNA reads TGCGCCAGCAGCCAAGGTCCTTTGGGCGGGGGAATCTACGAGCAGTACTTC. Protein product: CASSQGPLGGGIYEQYF.

This clone was seen a single time. J is TRBJ2-3 and V is TRBV7-2; 10 bases fit TRBD1. CDR1 is SGHTA and CDR2 is FQGNSA in the germline V gene. The CDR3 consists of 16 residues. The V and J ends lost 1 base and 2 bases, in that order; junction bases with no gene match: 3. The CDR3 nucleotides read TGTGCCAGCAGCTTAGGGACAGGGGGAGCCACAGATACGCAGTATTTT. Its translation: CASSLGTGGATDTQYF.

This rearrangement joins TRBV29-1 to TRBJ2-3; 7 bases are shared with TRBD2. Germline CDR1 is SQVTM and CDR2 is ANQGSEA. The V and J ends lost 1 base and 6 bases, in that order; junction bases with no gene match: 10. This CDR3 is 15 amino acids long. The CDR3: CSVEGRLAVWDTQYF. The DNA of the CDR3 is TGCAGCGTTGAAGGACGACTAGCAGTATGGGATACGCAGTATTTT.

A note on this clone: Other DNA sequences in this sample translate to the same CDR3. The chain couples TRBV20-1 to TRBJ1-2; D unclear. From germline, CDR1 is DFQATT and CDR2 SNEGSKA (reference sequence). V lost 3 bases and J lost 4, with 6 bases in between. The length of the CDR3 is 11 residues. CDR3 in DNA: TGCAGTGCTAGTACGACCTATGGCTACACCTTC. Translated: CSASTTYGYTF.

CDR3 in DNA: TGTGCCAGCAGTTACGGAGGGAGGGGGGAGACCCAGTACTTC. Its protein is CASSYGGRGETQYF. V is TRBV6-5 and J is TRBJ2-5; D perhaps matches TRBD2 (7 bases). The ends were cut back, 2 bases at V and 5 bases at J, with 12 bases in the middle. The CDR3 runs to 14 residues. Germline CDR1 reads MNHEY; CDR2 reads SVGAGI.

The chain is built from TRBV10-2 and TRBJ1-2, with unresolved D. Trimming removed 3 bases at V and 5 bases at J, with 13 bases between. There are 14 residues in the CDR3. Germline V gives CDR1 WSHSY, CDR2 SAAADI. The DNA of the CDR3 is TGCGCCAGCAGTGAAGAGGGAATGGGGTATGGCTACACCTTC. Translated: CASSEEGMGYGYTF.

The table lists this clone with a few counts. This chain links TRBV5-6 with TRBJ1-2, with 10 bases identical to TRBD1. The CDR3 sequence is 15 residues long. Germline V gene data show CDR1 as SGHDT and CDR2 as YYEEEE. V shed 2 bases, J shed 1 base, and the junction held 2 bases outside the gene matches. CDR3 in amino acids: CASSLGTGVNYGYTF. The CDR3 DNA reads TGTGCCAGCAGCTTAGGGACAGGGGTTAACTATGGCTACACCTTC. Variable domain in full (rest from reference TRBV5-6 and TRBJ1-2): DAGVTQSPTHLIKTRGQQVTLRCSPKSGHDTVSWYQQALGQGPQFIFQYYEEEERQRGNFPDRFSGHQFPNYSSELNVNALLLGDSALYLCASSLGTGVNYGYTFGSGTRLTVV.

This clone was found a few times. The chain combines TRBV10-3 with TRBJ1-4; 10 bases fit TRBD1. Per germline, CDR1 ENHRY and CDR2 SYGVKD. V was clipped by 4 bases and J by 8 bases; unmatched bases: 4. The CDR3 is 14 amino acids. The CDR3 protein is CAISAGQGNEKLFF. In DNA form, the CDR3 reads TGTGCCATCAGTGCGGGACAGGGGAACGAAAAACTGTTTTTT.

This chain links TRBV7-6 with TRBJ1-2; 9 bases are a match to TRBD1. CDR3 length: 17 amino acids. Germline CDR1 reads SGHVS; CDR2 reads FNYEAQ. Trimming removed 2 bases from V and 5 bases from J; junction bases left unmatched: 12. CDR3 nucleotide sequence: TGTGCCAGCAGCTTACGCCTCGGGACAGGGTTGATTTATGGCTACACCTTC. This gives the protein CASSLRLGTGLIYGYTF. Complete variable domain (other parts from reference TRBV7-6 and TRBJ1-2): GAGVSQSPRYKVTKRGQDVALRCDPISGHVSLYWYRQALGQGPEFLTYFNYEAQQDKSGLPNDRFSAERPEGSISTLTIQRTEQRDSAMYRCASSLRLGTGLIYGYTFGSGTRLTVV.

This chain connects TRBV5-6 to TRBJ1-1; D gene unclear. This CDR3 spans 13 amino acids. Trimming took 2 bases from V and 4 from J, leaving 9 bases between them. The germline V gene has CDR1 SGHDT and CDR2 YYEEEE. In nucleotides, the CDR3 is TGTGCCAGCAGCTTTTTATTAAGCACTGAAGCTTTCTTT. Translating it yields CASSFLLSTEAFF.

The chain carries TRBV11-2 and TRBJ1-1; D remains ambiguous. The germline V gene has CDR1 SGHAT and CDR2 FQNNGV. This CDR3 contains 12 residues. Trimming left V 5 bases short and J 7 bases short, with 11 bases between. Written as DNA, the CDR3 is TGTGCCAGCAGCCTGATCGGGATTGAAGCTTTCTTT. It encodes CASSLIGIEAFF.

The V and J genes are TRBV29-1 and TRBJ2-1; D ambiguous. V lost 4 bases, J lost 6 bases, and 22 bases lay in between. The CDR3 extends over 16 amino acids. Per the germline V gene, CDR1 is SQVTM and CDR2 is ANQGSEA. The CDR3 here is CSVAPSLSTHRNEQFF. The DNA for the CDR3 is TGCAGCGTTGCCCCTTCCCTTAGTACTCACCGCAATGAGCAGTTCTTC.

This chain links TRBV11-2 with TRBJ2-7; no clear D gene. Germline values: CDR1 SGHAT, CDR2 FQNNGV. Trimming cost V 1 base and J 5 bases, with 18 bases left between them. This CDR3 is 16 amino acids long. The CDR3 loop is CASSLGPGTPLDEQYF. The CDR3 DNA reads as TGTGCCAGCAGCTTAGGCCCCGGAACGCCATTGGACGAGCAGTACTTC.

Remarks on this clone: Other DNA sequences in this sample translate to the same CDR3. CDR3 residues: CASSPGGGSYEQYF. Written as DNA, the CDR3 is TGTGCCAGCAGCCCGGGGGGTGGGTCCTACGAGCAGTACTTC. The chain combines TRBV5-4 with TRBJ2-7; TRBD2 aligns across 7 bases. The CDR3 totals 14 residues. Germline CDR1 is SGHNT and CDR2 is YYREEE (reference sequence). Germline trimming cut 4 bases from V and 1 base from J; bases unmatched to any gene: 5.

V is TRBV28 and J is TRBJ2-7, with 7 nucleotides matching TRBD2. Germline CDR1 is MDHEN and CDR2 is SYDVKM. There are 12 residues in the CDR3. The trim removed 2 bases at V and 9 bases at J, leaving 4 bases unmatched. CDR3 bases: TGTGCCAGCAGTTTAGGAGGGAGGGGGCAGTACTTC. Protein sequence: CASSLGGRGQYF.